Below, one T cell receptor (beta chain) is given with its context. Its specificity is not known. With 60 Vbeta and 13 Jbeta primers, the PCR was carried out. Some clones are missing from TCRdb's copy, which holds only in-frame ones; the method was immunoSEQ multiplex PCR. The sample includes over 150,000 clones, 70% to 90% of them seen just once. Germline V gives CDR1 WNHNN, CDR2 SYGVQD (reference sequence). Losses at the gene ends were 4 bases for V and 7 bases for J; bases not matched to a gene: 6. The CDR3 is 14 residues long. The sample is drawn from a study of cytomegalovirus exposure and HLA in healthy donors. General observations from the study: Within an earlier analysis, most TCR beta V segments proved productive either about 90% or about 30% of the time.

This receptor was identified in a girl aged 10 to 17 in good health and CMV-seropositive. J is TRBJ2-3 and V is TRBV10-1; 9 nucleotides align to TRBD1. Material: PBMCs. The CDR3 sequence: CASSGQGDWYTQYF. DNA for the CDR3: TGCGCCAGCAGTGGACAGGGGGATTGGTATACGCAGTATTTT.